Below are 23 T cell receptor beta chains sequenced from a single sample in a study of regulatory dendritic cells for organ transplantation. Sequenced by immunoSEQ multiplex PCR; TCRdb stores in-frame clones only, minus some. Of some 28,000 clones detected, 82% appear once; the ten largest clones hold around 0.093%. Sequencing used naive CD4+ T cells from blood. Specified subset: CD45RA+ naive T cells. The receptor source for this set is a human donor in good health.

This chain connects TRBV25-1 to TRBJ1-1; the D is unclear. There are 14 residues in the CDR3. V was cut by 3 bases and J by 7 bases, with 15 bases left in between. Germline loops: CDR1 MGHDK, CDR2 SYGVNS. CDR3 protein: CASSDLLQAHEAFF. The CDR3 coding sequence is TGTGCCAGCAGTGACTTACTTCAGGCCCATGAAGCTTTCTTT.

CDR3 sequence reads: CASSLAAGVEQFF. CDR3 DNA sequence: TGTGCCAGCAGCTTAGCGGCGGGGGTCGAGCAGTTCTTC. The J gene is TRBJ2-1, the V gene TRBV7-2, with TRBD2 identical over 7 bases. The V gene's germline CDR1 is SGHTA and CDR2 FQGNSA. The CDR3 sequence is 13 residues long. The V gene end was trimmed by 0 bases and the J gene end by 10 bases; junction bases not matched to a gene: 3.

The chain joins TRBV5-6 to TRBJ2-5, with 9 bases that match TRBD2. The junction had 11 bases not matched to a gene; V was cut back by 4 bases and J by 1 base. The CDR3 runs to 17 residues. Germline V gene sequence: CDR1 SGHDT, CDR2 YYEEEE. The CDR3 loop reads CASSPRAASGVQETQYF. In DNA, the CDR3 is TGTGCCAGCAGCCCGAGGGCGGCTAGCGGGGTCCAAGAGACCCAGTACTTC.

The J gene is TRBJ2-1, the V gene TRBV15, with a tentative D call TRBD2 (5 bases). Germline CDR1 reads LNHNV; CDR2 reads YYDKDF (reference sequence). The CDR3 spans 15 residues. V was cut by 0 bases and J by 2 bases, with 8 bases left in between. DNA for the CDR3: TGTGCCACCAGCAGAGATGAGGGAACCTACAATGAGCAGTTCTTC. This encodes CATSRDEGTYNEQFF.

The chain has TRBV27 and TRBJ1-3, with a tentative D call TRBD1 (5 bases). V lost 6 bases and J 0 bases, leaving 12 bases between the germline ends. The V gene's germline CDR1 is MNHEY and CDR2 SMNVEV (reference sequence). The CDR3 runs 15 residues. For the CDR3, the DNA is TGTGCCAGCAGACCGTGGAGGGGCTCTGGAAACACCATATATTTT. Protein product: CASRPWRGSGNTIYF.

The gene calls are TRBV18 and TRBJ2-7; 7 nucleotides align to TRBD1. Germline CDR1 and CDR2: KGHSH and LQKENI. The V and J ends lost 4 bases and 3 bases, in that order; junction bases with no gene match: 3. This CDR3 spans 13 amino acids. CDR3 nucleotides: TGTGCCAGCTCACAGGGACAGAACTACGAGCAGTACTTC. It yields the protein CASSQGQNYEQYF. Filled out from reference TRBV18 and TRBJ2-7, the complete variable domain reads NAGVMQNPRHLVRRRGQEARLRCSPMKGHSHVYWYRQLPEEGLKFMVYLQKENIIDESGMPKERFSAEFPKEGPSILRIQQVVRGDSAAYFCASSQGQNYEQYFGPGTRLTVT.

This clone was seen once. This chain links TRBV18 with TRBJ2-5; 8 positions agree with TRBD2. The CDR3 sequence is 16 residues long. Germline assignment: CDR1 KGHSH and CDR2 LQKENI. Trimming cost V 0 bases and J 3 bases; bases outside gene matches: 6. The CDR3 DNA is TGTGCCAGCTCACCACCGACCGGGACTAGAGAAGAGACCCAGTACTTC. This gives the protein CASSPPTGTREETQYF.

The gene calls are TRBV7-8 and TRBJ2-7; D uncertain. V was trimmed by 5 bases and J by 6 bases, leaving 14 bases between them. This CDR3 region has 13 residues. Germline V gene sequence: CDR1 SGHVS, CDR2 FQNEAQ. This chain's CDR3 is CASSPRQESEQYF. The CDR3 nucleotides read TGTGCCAGCAGCCCCCGGCAGGAAAGCGAGCAGTACTTC.

This rearrangement joins TRBV7-9 to TRBJ2-5, with TRBD2 matching over 9 bases. Trimming at V came to 5 bases and at J to 2 bases, leaving 6 bases not matched to a gene. CDR1 is SEHNR and CDR2 is FQNEAQ in the germline V gene (reference sequence). CDR3 length: 15 amino acids. Here the CDR3 reads CASSQRAGGQETQYF. CDR3 coding DNA: TGTGCCAGCAGCCAACGCGCGGGGGGGCAAGAGACCCAGTACTTC.

This clone occurred once. The chain employs TRBV9 and TRBJ2-1; perhaps TRBD1 as D (6 bases). Germline CDR1 and CDR2: SGDLS and YYNGEE. Deletions cut 0 bases from V and 8 bases from J, with 9 bases between. This CDR3 spans 13 amino acids. CDR3: CASSVDRAHEQFF. CDR3 DNA: TGTGCCAGCAGCGTAGACAGGGCCCATGAGCAGTTCTTC.

The chain combines TRBV7-2 with TRBJ2-2; perhaps TRBD1 as D (5 bases). Germline V lookup: CDR1 SGHTA, CDR2 FQGNSA. V lost 3 bases, J lost 1 base, and 6 bases lay in between. The CDR3 has 14 amino acids. The CDR3 sequence: CASSFGQNTGELFF. The CDR3, as DNA: TGTGCCAGCAGCTTTGGACAGAACACCGGGGAGCTGTTTTTT. The entire variable domain, with the rest obtained from reference TRBV7-2 and TRBJ2-2, is as follows: GAGVSQSPSNKVTEKGKDVELRCDPISGHTALYWYRQSLGQGLEFLIYFQGNSAPDKSGLPSDRFSAERTGGSVSTLTIQRTQQEDSAVYLCASSFGQNTGELFFGEGSRLTVL.

This chain connects TRBV9 to TRBJ1-1; TRBD1 agrees at 9 bases. CDR3 length: 15 residues. CDR1 and CDR2 (germline): SGDLS, YYNGEE. The ends lost 0 bases at V and 6 bases at J; junction bases unmatched: 6. The CDR3 DNA follows: TGTGCCAGCAGCGTAGGAGGGACAGGGTTCGCTGAAGCTTTCTTT. Translation: CASSVGGTGFAEAFF.

V usage is TRBV15 and J usage is TRBJ2-2; 7 bases map to TRBD1. The CDR3 runs 15 residues. V lost 7 bases and J lost 2; bases outside the gene matches: 7. Germline assignment: CDR1 LNHNV and CDR2 YYDKDF (reference sequence). The DNA for the CDR3 is TGTGCCACCACCATGGACAGGCTCAACACCGGGGAGCTGTTTTTT. Residues: CATTMDRLNTGELFF.

This chain links TRBV4-1 with TRBJ1-5; D is uncertain. Germline lookup yields CDR1 MGHRA and CDR2 YSYEKL. V was pared by 1 base and J by 0 bases, with 10 bases between. The CDR3 contains 16 residues. CDR3 nucleotides: TGCGCCAGCAGCCAAGCCGGGTCGCTTAGCAATCAGCCCCAGCATTTT. Protein sequence: CASSQAGSLSNQPQHF.

This clone was seen more than once but under ten times. V gene TRBV2 combines with J gene TRBJ1-2; 9 positions match TRBD1. V trimming: 6 bases; J trimming: 3 bases; junction bases outside the gene matches: 2. From germline, CDR1 is SNHLY and CDR2 FYNNEI. The CDR3 extends over 13 amino acids. CDR3 region: CASRRDRDYGYTF. The CDR3 nucleotides are TGTGCCAGCAGGAGGGACAGGGACTATGGCTACACCTTC.

There are a few counts of this clone. The chain combines TRBV7-2 with TRBJ1-1; D perhaps matches TRBD1 (5 bases). Germline CDR1 is SGHTA and CDR2 is FQGNSA. The CDR3 consists of 13 residues. V shed 2 bases and J shed 4 bases, with 8 bases lying between them. The CDR3 sequence: CASSLQGSTEAFF. CDR3 nucleotide sequence: TGTGCCAGCAGCTTACAGGGTAGCACTGAAGCTTTCTTT.

A single count supports this clone. The V call is TRBV7-2, the J call TRBJ2-3; TRBD2 agrees at 8 bases. V lost 5 bases, J lost 6 bases, and 13 bases stayed unmatched. The length of the CDR3 is 16 residues. The germline CDR1 and CDR2 sequences are SGHTA and FQGNSA. The CDR3 nucleotides read TGTGCCAGCAGCCCGTTCAGCGGGGGTGGGGGGGATACGCAGTATTTT. It codes for CASSPFSGGGGDTQYF.

J is TRBJ2-1 and V is TRBV5-1; D uncertain. V was trimmed by 2 bases and J by 7 bases, leaving 13 bases between them. The CDR3 is made up of 14 amino acids. Germline loops: CDR1 SGHRS, CDR2 YFSETQ. The CDR3 loop reads CASSFSGTTNEQFF. Here the CDR3 DNA reads TGCGCCAGCAGCTTCTCGGGTACAACGAATGAGCAGTTCTTC.

This clone has a handful of counts. The rearrangement links TRBV11-3 to TRBJ2-7; D is perhaps TRBD1 (6 bases). This CDR3 contains 14 residues. CDR1 is SGHNT and CDR2 is YENEEA in the germline V gene. Deletions cut 1 base from V and 4 bases from J, with 11 bases between. DNA of the CDR3: TGTGCCAGCAGCTTAGCTCAGGGGATTTACGAGCAGTACTTC. Protein product: CASSLAQGIYEQYF.

The chain recombines TRBV29-1 with TRBJ2-3; 8 positions match TRBD2. The V gene end was trimmed by 2 bases and the J gene end by 5 bases; junction bases not matched to a gene: 0. This CDR3 region has 12 residues. Germline V gives CDR1 SQVTM, CDR2 ANQGSEA. CDR3 DNA: TGCAGCGTTGAAACTAGCGGAGATACGCAGTATTTT. It codes for CSVETSGDTQYF.

The rearrangement uses TRBV2 and TRBJ2-6; 10 bases map to TRBD1. This CDR3 region has 18 residues. Germline CDR1 SNHLY, CDR2 FYNNEI. V was pared by 5 bases and J by 3 bases, with 10 bases of the junction left unmatched. The CDR3: CASSPGTGVVSGANVLTF. DNA of the CDR3: TGTGCCAGCAGTCCCGGGACAGGGGTCGTGAGTGGGGCCAACGTCCTGACTTTC.

The chain uses TRBV5-5 and TRBJ2-2; D is perhaps TRBD2 (6 bases). There are 15 residues in the CDR3. Germline V gene sequence: CDR1 SGHKS, CDR2 YYEKEE (reference sequence). Trimming stripped 5 bases from V and 2 bases from J, with 13 bases between. The CDR3 reads CASRGLAVNTGELFF. CDR3 coding DNA: TGTGCCAGCAGGGGATTAGCGGTAAACACCGGGGAGCTGTTTTTT.

V is TRBV6-5 and J is TRBJ2-7; D possibly corresponds to TRBD2 (5 bases). The CDR3 runs to 15 residues. Germline V gene data show CDR1 as MNHEY and CDR2 as SVGAGI. V was pared by 7 bases and J by 0 bases, with 16 bases between. This CDR3 reads CASKNPGVSSYEQYF. The CDR3 DNA reads as TGTGCCAGCAAAAACCCCGGGGTGAGCTCCTACGAGCAGTACTTC.